This entry concerns a single TCR beta chain. CDR1 MNHEY and CDR2 SMNVEV come from the germline V gene (reference sequence). Trimming shortened V by 5 bases and J by 8 bases, and 18 bases separated the two germline ends. There are 14 residues in the CDR3. Time point noted: cycle 4 day 1 (C4D1), after 6 weeks of nivolumab. Each patient relapsed following autologous stem cell transplantation, and prior brentuximab vedotin exposure differed. The sample is drawn from a study of PD-1 blockade in classical Hodgkin lymphoma. Data came from immunoSEQ multiplex PCR; TCRdb stores just in-frame clones and leaves some out. The data show around 30,000 clones, around three quarters seen once.

The clonotype was recovered from a human donor with classical Hodgkin lymphoma. The gene calls are TRBV27 and TRBJ1-2; D perhaps matches TRBD1 (5 bases). The sample here was peripheral blood mononuclear cells (PBMCs), taken before the fourth cycle of nivolumab. The CDR3 region has the DNA TGTGCCAGCAGTGCGGGCCCCCGGGGGTTGGGCTACACCTTC. This translates into CASSAGPRGLGYTF.